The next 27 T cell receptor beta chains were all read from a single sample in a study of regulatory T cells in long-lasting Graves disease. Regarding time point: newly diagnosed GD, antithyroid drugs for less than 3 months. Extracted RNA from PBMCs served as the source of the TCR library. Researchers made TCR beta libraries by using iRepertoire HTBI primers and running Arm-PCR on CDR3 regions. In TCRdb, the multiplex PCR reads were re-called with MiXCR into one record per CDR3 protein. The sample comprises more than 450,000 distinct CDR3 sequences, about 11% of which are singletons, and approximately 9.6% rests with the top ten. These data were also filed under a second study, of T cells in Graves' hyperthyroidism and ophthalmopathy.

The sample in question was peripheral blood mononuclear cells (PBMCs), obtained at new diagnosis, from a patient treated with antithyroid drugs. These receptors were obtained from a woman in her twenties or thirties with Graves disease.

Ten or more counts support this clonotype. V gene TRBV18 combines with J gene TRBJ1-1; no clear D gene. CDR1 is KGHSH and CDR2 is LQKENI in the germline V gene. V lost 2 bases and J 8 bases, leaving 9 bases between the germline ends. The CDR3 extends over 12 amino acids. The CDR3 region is CASSPRAGEAFF. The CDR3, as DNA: TGTGCCAGCTCACCAAGGGCCGGGGAAGCTTTCTTT.

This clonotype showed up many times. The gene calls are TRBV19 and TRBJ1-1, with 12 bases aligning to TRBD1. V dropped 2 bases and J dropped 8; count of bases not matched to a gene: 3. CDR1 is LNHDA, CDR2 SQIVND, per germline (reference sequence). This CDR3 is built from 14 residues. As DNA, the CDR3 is TGTGCCAGTAGTATACGGGACAGGGGGCAGGAAGCTTTCTTT. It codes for CASSIRDRGQEAFF. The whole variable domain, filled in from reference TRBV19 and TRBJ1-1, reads DGGITQSPKYLFRKEGQNVTLSCEQNLNHDAMYWYRQDPGQGLRLIYYSQIVNDFQKGDIAEGYSVSREKKESFPLTVTSAQKNPTAFYLCASSIRDRGQEAFFGQGTRLTVV.

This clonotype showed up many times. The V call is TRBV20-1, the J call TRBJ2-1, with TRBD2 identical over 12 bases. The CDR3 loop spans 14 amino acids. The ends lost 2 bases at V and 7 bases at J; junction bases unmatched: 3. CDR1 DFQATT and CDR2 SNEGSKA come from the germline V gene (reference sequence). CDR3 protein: CSARRLAGGNEQFF. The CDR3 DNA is TGCAGTGCTAGACGGCTAGCGGGAGGGAATGAGCAGTTCTTC.

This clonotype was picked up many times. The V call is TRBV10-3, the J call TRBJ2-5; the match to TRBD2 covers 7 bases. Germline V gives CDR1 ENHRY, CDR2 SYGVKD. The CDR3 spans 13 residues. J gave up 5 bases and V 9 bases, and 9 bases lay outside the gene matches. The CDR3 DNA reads TGTGCCATTGGGGGGGGGTCCAGGGAGACCCAGTACTTC. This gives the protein CAIGGGSRETQYF.

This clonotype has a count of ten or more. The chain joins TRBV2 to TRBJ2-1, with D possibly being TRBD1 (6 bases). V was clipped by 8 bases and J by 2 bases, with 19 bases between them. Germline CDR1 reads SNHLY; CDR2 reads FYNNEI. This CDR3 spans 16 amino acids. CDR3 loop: CASGESGTGTYNEQFF. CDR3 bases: TGTGCCAGCGGCGAATCGGGAACAGGGACCTACAATGAGCAGTTCTTC.

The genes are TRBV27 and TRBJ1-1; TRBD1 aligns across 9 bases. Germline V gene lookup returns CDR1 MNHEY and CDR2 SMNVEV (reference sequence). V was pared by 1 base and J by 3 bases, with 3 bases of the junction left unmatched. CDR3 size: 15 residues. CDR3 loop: CASSLWTGAYTEAFF. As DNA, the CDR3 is TGTGCCAGCAGTTTATGGACAGGGGCATACACTGAAGCTTTCTTT.

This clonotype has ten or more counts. The CDR3 DNA sequence: TGCGCCAGCAGCCTTCCGGGACTAGCGGGAGCGAGCGAGCAGTACTTC. Amino acids: CASSLPGLAGASEQYF. V gene TRBV5-1 combines with J gene TRBJ2-7; 14 positions agree with TRBD2. The CDR3 is made up of 16 amino acids. Trimming removed 4 bases from V and 6 bases from J; junction bases left unmatched: 9. The germline gives CDR1 SGHRS, CDR2 YFSETQ.

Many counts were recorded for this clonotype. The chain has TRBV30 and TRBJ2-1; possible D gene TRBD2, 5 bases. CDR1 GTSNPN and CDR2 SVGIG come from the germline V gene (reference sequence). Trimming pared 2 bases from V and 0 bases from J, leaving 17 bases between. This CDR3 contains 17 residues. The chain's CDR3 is CAWSTPLERTSYNEQFF. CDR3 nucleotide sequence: TGTGCCTGGAGTACCCCTCTGGAGCGGACCTCCTACAATGAGCAGTTCTTC.

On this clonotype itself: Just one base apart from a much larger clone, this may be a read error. CDR3 protein: CASSLTRGGRQPQYF. The CDR3 DNA reads TGTGCCAGCAGTTTAACCCGTGGGGGGAGGCAGCCCCAGTATTTT. This chain joins TRBV28 and TRBJ1-5; D is perhaps TRBD2 (6 bases). The J call may be in error: the DNA end matches TRBJ2-3 better. Germline-derived CDR1 and CDR2 are MDHEN and SYDVKM. This CDR3 has 15 amino acids.

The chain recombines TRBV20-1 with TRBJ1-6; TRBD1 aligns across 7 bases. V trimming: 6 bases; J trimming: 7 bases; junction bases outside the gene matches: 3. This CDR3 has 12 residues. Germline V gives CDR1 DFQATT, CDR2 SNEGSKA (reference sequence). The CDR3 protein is CSAQTGNSPLHF. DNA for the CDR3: TGCAGTGCCCAGACAGGGAATTCACCCCTCCACTTT.

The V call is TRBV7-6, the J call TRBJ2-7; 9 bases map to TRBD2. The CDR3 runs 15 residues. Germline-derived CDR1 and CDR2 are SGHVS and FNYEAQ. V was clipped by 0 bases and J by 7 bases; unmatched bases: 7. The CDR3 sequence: CASSLAVAGVREQYF. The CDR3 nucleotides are TGTGCCAGCAGCTTAGCGGTAGCGGGAGTTCGGGAGCAGTACTTC. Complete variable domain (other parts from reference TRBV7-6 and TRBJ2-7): GAGVSQSPRYKVTKRGQDVALRCDPISGHVSLYWYRQALGQGPEFLTYFNYEAQQDKSGLPNDRFSAERPEGSISTLTIQRTEQRDSAMYRCASSLAVAGVREQYFGPGTRLTVT.

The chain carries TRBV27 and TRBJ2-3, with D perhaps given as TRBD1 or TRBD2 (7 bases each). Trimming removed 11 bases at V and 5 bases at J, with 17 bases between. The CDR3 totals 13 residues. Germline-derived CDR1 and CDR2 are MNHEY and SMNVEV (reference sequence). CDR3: CAAGRGREDTQYF. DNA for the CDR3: TGTGCCGCGGGGAGGGGGCGGGAAGATACGCAGTATTTT.

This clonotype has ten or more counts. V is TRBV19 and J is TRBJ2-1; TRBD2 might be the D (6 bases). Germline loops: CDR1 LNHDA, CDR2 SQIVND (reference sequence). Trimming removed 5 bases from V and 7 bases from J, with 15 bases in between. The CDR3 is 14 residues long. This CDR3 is CASSYGYGGNEQFF. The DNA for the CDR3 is TGTGCCAGTAGTTACGGTTACGGGGGTAATGAGCAGTTCTTC.

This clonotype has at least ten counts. The CDR3 here is CSAQKTGGTEAFF. The CDR3 DNA follows: TGCAGTGCCCAGAAGACAGGAGGAACTGAAGCTTTCTTT. The chain links TRBV20-1 to TRBJ1-1, with D perhaps matching TRBD1 (6 bases). CDR3 length equals 13 residues. V lost 6 bases, J lost 5 bases, and 16 bases lay in between. The germline CDR1 and CDR2 sequences are DFQATT and SNEGSKA (reference sequence).

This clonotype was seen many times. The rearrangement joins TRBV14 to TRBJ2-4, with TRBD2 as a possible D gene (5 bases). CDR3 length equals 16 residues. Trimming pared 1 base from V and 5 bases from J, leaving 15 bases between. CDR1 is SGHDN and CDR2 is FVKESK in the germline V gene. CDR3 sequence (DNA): TGTGCCAGCAGCCAAGGAGGGTCAGCCAGACAAAACATTCAGTACTTC. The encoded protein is CASSQGGSARQNIQYF.

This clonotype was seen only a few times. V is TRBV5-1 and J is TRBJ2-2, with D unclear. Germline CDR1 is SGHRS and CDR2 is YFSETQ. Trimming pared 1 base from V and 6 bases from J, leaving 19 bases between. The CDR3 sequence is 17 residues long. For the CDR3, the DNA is TGCGCCAGCAGCTTGCCGAAGAAGGAAATTCCGGCCGGGGAGCTGTTTTTT. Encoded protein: CASSLPKKEIPAGELFF.

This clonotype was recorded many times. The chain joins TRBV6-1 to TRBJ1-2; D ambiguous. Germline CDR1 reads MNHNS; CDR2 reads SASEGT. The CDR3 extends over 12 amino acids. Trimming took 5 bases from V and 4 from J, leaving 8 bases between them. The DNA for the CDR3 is TGTGCCAGCAGTCGGGATGGCTATGGCTACACCTTC. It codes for CASSRDGYGYTF.

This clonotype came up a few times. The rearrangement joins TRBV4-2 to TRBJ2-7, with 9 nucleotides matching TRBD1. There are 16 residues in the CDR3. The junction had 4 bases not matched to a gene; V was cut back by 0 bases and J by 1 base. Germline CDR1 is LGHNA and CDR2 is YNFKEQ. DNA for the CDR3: TGTGCCAGCAGCCAAGATTGGGGGACAGGGTCCTACGAGCAGTACTTC. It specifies CASSQDWGTGSYEQYF.

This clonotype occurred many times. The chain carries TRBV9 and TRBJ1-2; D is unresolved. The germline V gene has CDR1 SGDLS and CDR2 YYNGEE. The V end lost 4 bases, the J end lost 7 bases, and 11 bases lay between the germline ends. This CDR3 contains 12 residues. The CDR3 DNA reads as TGTGCCAGCAGCCCCGGCTGGGGTGGCTACACCTTC. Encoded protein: CASSPGWGGYTF.

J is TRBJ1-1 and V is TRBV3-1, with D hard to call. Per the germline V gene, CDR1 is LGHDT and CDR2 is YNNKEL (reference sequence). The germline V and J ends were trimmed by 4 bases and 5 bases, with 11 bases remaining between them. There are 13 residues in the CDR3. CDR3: CASSPLRGTEAFF. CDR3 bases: TGTGCCAGCAGCCCGCTACGAGGGACTGAAGCTTTCTTT.

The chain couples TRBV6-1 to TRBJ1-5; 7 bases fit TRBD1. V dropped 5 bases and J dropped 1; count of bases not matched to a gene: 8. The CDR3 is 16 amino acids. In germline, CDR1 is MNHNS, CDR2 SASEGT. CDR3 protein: CASSRDSPPSNQPQHF. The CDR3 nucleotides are TGTGCCAGCAGTCGGGACAGCCCACCGAGCAATCAGCCCCAGCATTTT.

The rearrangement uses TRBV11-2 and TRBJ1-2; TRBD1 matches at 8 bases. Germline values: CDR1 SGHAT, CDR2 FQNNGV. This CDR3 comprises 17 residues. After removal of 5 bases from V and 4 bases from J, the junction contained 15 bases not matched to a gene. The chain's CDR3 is CASSRTGPKGGGYGYTF. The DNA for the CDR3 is TGTGCCAGCAGCCGGACAGGGCCAAAGGGAGGAGGCTATGGCTACACCTTC.

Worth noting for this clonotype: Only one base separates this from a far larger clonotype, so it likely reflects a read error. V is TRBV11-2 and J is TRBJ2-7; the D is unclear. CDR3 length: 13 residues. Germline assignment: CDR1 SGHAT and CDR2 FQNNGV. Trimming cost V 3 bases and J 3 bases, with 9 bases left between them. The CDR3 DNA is TGTGCCAGCAGCTTTGCTTACCTCTACGAGCAGTACTTC. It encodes CASSFAYLYEQYF.

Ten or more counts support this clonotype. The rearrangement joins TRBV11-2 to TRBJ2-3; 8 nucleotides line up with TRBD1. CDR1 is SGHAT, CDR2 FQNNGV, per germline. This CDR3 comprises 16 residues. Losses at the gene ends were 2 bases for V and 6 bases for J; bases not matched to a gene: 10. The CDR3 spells CASSLHPSGGVDTQYF. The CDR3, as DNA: TGTGCCAGCAGCTTACACCCGTCAGGGGGCGTTGATACGCAGTATTTT.

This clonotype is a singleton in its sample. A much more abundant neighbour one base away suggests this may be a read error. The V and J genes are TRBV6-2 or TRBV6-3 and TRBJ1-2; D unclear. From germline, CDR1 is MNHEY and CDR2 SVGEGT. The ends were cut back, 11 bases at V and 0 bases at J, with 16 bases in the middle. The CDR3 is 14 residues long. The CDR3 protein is CAGRTDLANYGYTF. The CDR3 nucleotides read TGTGCCGGCCGTACGGACTTAGCTAACTATGGCTACACCTTC.

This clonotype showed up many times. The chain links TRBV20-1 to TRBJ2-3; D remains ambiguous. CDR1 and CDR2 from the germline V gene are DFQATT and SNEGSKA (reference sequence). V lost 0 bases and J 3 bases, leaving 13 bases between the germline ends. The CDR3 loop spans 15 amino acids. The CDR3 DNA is TGCAGTGCTAGAGATCGGTCTAGGAGAACAGATACGCAGTATTTT. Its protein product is CSARDRSRRTDTQYF.

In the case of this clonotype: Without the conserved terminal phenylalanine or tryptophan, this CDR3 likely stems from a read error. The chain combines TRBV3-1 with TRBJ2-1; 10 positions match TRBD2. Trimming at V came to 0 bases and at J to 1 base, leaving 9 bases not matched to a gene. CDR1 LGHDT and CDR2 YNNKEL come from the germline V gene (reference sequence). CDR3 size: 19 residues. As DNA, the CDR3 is TGTGCCAGCAGCCAAGAGGGGCTAGCGGGAGAGGTGTCCTACAATGAGCAGTTCCTC. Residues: CASSQEGLAGEVSYNEQFL.